A selection of T cell receptor beta chains follows, all from one sample in a study of blood T cells in healthy people across ages. TCRdb itself ran the 5' RACE reads through MiXCR, one entry per CDR3 protein. The data contain about 1,500,000 distinct CDR3 sequences, about 43% of them singletons. The sequenced material came from blood. These receptors originate from a woman under 30 in good health. Both conserved end residues are part of each CDR3. Each record gives: D gene, clone size, J gene, V gene, CDR3 DNA, CDR3 protein. The D gene is left open where the match is weak. Size values are once, few and many counts, or a class for expanded clones, and some rows have none.

>TRBD2|once|TRBJ2-3|TRBV20-1
TGCAGTGCTAGGTGGCTAGCGGGAGGTAGCACAGATACGCAGTATTTT
CSARWLAGGSTDTQYF
>-|-|TRBJ2-5|TRBV30
TGTGCCTGGAGCCTCGGACAGTTAGAGACCCAGTACTTC
CAWSLGQLETQYF
>-|-|TRBJ2-1|TRBV6-5
TGTGCCAGCAGTTACTCGCGGAACAATGAGCAGTTCTTC
CASSYSRNNEQFF
>-|few|TRBJ2-5|TRBV6-6
TGTGCCAGCCAGGGGCGGGAGACCCAGTACTTC
CASQGRETQYF
>-|few|TRBJ2-5|TRBV3-1
TGTGCCAGCAGCCAAGATTTGAGCGGGTGGGCCCAAGAGACCCAGTACTTC
CASSQDLSGWAQETQYF
>TRBD1|few|TRBJ1-6|TRBV20-1
TGCAGTGCTAGGGGACCGGGACAGGGGAGCAATACGGATTCACCCCTCCACTTT
CSARGPGQGSNTDSPLHF
>-|many|TRBJ2-3|TRBV24-1
TGTGCCACCAGTGATTTGTCTCGGGGTAGTGGCACAGATACGCAGTATTTT
CATSDLSRGSGTDTQYF
>TRBD2|few|TRBJ2-1|TRBV12-3/TRBV12-4
TGTGCCAGCAGTTTCCTAGCGGCCATAAGAACGAATGAGCAGTTCTTC
CASSFLAAIRTNEQFF
>-|few|TRBJ2-2|TRBV12-3/TRBV12-4
TGTGCCAGTGGCGTAGAGAGCACCGGGGAGCTGTTTTTT
CASGVESTGELFF
>-|-|TRBJ1-1|TRBV28
TGTGCCAGCAGGCGCCGCGGGGGAAGCCACCTTCGGGACACTCCTGGGAACACTGAAGCTTTCTTT
CASRRRGGSHLRDTPGNTEAFF
>-|-|TRBJ1-2|TRBV30
TGTGCCTGGAGTCCCCTAAGAGGGGCGGCGCGTGGCTACACCTTC
CAWSPLRGAARGYTF
>-|-|TRBJ1-5|TRBV7-2
TGTGCCAGCAGCGCCAGTGCTGAGGTGGGACCCCAGCATTTT
CASSASAEVGPQHF
>TRBD2|-|TRBJ2-5|TRBV6-4
TGTGCCAGCAGTGATCCGGGACTAGGGTTGCAGACCCAGTACTTC
CASSDPGLGLQTQYF
>TRBD2|-|TRBJ2-3|TRBV20-1
TGCAGTGCTAGTCCAGCGGGAGTGGCAGATACGCAGTATTTT
CSASPAGVADTQYF
>TRBD2|few|TRBJ2-1|TRBV20-1
TGCAGTGCTAGAGGTACTAGCGCAGGAGGTCATGAGCAGTTCTTC
CSARGTSAGGHEQFF
>-|-|TRBJ1-2|TRBV10-3
TGTGCCATCAACCTGGACAAATTTAAACTCTATGGCTACACCTTC
CAINLDKFKLYGYTF
>-|-|TRBJ2-7|TRBV7-9
TGTGCCAGCAGCTTAGTTAGTTTATCGAACAATGAGCAGTACTTC
CASSLVSLSNNEQYF
>-|-|TRBJ2-5|TRBV6-1
TGTGCCAGCATGCTCGGGAAGCGGTACTTC
CASMLGKRYF
>-|-|TRBJ1-5|TRBV7-8
TGTGCCAGCACCCCAGTCGGGGGGGCGGGAAGCAATCAGCCCCAGCATTTT
CASTPVGGAGSNQPQHF
>-|-|TRBJ2-6|TRBV4-1
TGCGCCAGCAGCCAAGAATCAGCGGTCCCTTCTGGGGCCAACGTCCTGACTTTC
CASSQESAVPSGANVLTF
>-|-|TRBJ2-2|TRBV2
TGTGCCAGCAGTACAGGGTTAGGGGAGCTGTTTTTT
CASSTGLGELFF
>-|-|TRBJ2-7|TRBV24-1
TGTGCCACGCAACCGGGTAGCTCCTACGAGCAGTACTTC
CATQPGSSYEQYF
>-|-|TRBJ2-1|TRBV28
TGTACCAGCAGTCCGGGCCCGATTAATGAGCAGTTCTTC
CTSSPGPINEQFF
>TRBD1|-|TRBJ2-7|TRBV2
TGTGCCAGCAGTTCTGAGGGGACAGGGGTGGTCGAGCAGTACTTC
CASSSEGTGVVEQYF
>-|-|TRBJ2-3|TRBV29-1
TGCAGCGTTGAGGCAAGGGGGATGGAGCCAGATACGCAGTATTTT
CSVEARGMEPDTQYF
>TRBD1|many|TRBJ1-2|TRBV7-9
TGTGCCAGCAGCGCACAGGGGGGGAACTATGGCTACACCTTC
CASSAQGGNYGYTF
>-|-|TRBJ1-1|TRBV24-1
TGTGCCACCAGTGATGCGTCGGGGCGCGGAGACACTGAAGCTTTCTTT
CATSDASGRGDTEAFF
>TRBD1|few|TRBJ1-2|TRBV29-1
TGCAGCGTGGGAGACAGGGACTATGGCTACACCTTC
CSVGDRDYGYTF
>-|few|TRBJ1-2|TRBV7-9
TGTGCCAGCAGCTCGACGCCACCTCAGGGCTATGGCTACACCTTC
CASSSTPPQGYGYTF
>-|many|TRBJ2-4|TRBV29-1
TGCAGCGCATTTGAAGCCAAAAACATTCAGTACTTC
CSAFEAKNIQYF
>TRBD2|-|TRBJ2-1|TRBV7-6
TGTGCCAGCAGCTTAGCCATCGGGAGGGATGAGCAGTTCTTC
CASSLAIGRDEQFF
>TRBD2|few|TRBJ2-7|TRBV7-9
TGTGCCAGCAGCTCAACGGGCACTAGCGGGTTTTACGAGCAGTACTTC
CASSSTGTSGFYEQYF
>-|-|TRBJ2-7|TRBV20-1
TGCAGTGCTAGAGATCCAAGGAAGGGAAGAGGGTCCTACGAGCAGTACTTC
CSARDPRKGRGSYEQYF
>-|few|TRBJ2-5|TRBV20-1
TGCAGTGCTAGAGAGTTAGGGGGAGGTAGACAAGAGACCCAGTACTTC
CSARELGGGRQETQYF
>-|few|TRBJ1-1|TRBV27
TGTGCCAGCAGTACTTCCCGCAGGGAAGCTTTCTTT
CASSTSRREAFF
>TRBD2|-|TRBJ2-1|TRBV20-1
TGCAGTGCTAGTAACGGGAGGAACCACAATGAGCAGTTCTTC
CSASNGRNHNEQFF
>TRBD1|few|TRBJ2-1|TRBV9
TGTGCCAGCACCGCCTTAGGACAGGGGGCAGGTGAGCAGTTCTTC
CASTALGQGAGEQFF
>TRBD2|few|TRBJ2-1|TRBV5-5
TGTGCCAGCAGCCCCCCAGGACTAGCGGTTTACAATGAGCAGTTCTTC
CASSPPGLAVYNEQFF
>-|-|TRBJ2-1|TRBV5-1
TGCGCCAGCAGCCAAGCGAAGGGAAGCTCCTACAATGAGCAGTTCTTC
CASSQAKGSSYNEQFF
>-|-|TRBJ2-3|TRBV5-1
TGCGCCAGCAGCTTGGCTGTAGCAAGCACAGATACGCAGTATTTT
CASSLAVASTDTQYF
>-|few|TRBJ1-2|TRBV27
TGTGCCAGCAGTTTATGGGGGGCCAAGGACTATGGCTACACCTTC
CASSLWGAKDYGYTF
>-|-|TRBJ2-5|TRBV5-5
TGTGCCAGCAGCCTGGGACCCGTGAGTGAGCAGTACTTC
CASSLGPVSEQYF
>-|-|TRBJ1-2|TRBV7-3
TGTGCCAGCAGCAAGAATACCTGGGGTGGCTACACCTTC
CASSKNTWGGYTF
>-|few|TRBJ2-3|TRBV10-3
TGTGCCATCAGTGAGGGACGTACGACAGATACGCAGTATTTT
CAISEGRTTDTQYF
>-|-|TRBJ1-1|TRBV6-5
TGTGCCAGCATCAGGTGGGGAACGGAGACTGAAGCTTTCTTT
CASIRWGTETEAFF
>-|-|TRBJ2-1|TRBV10-3
TGTGCCACTTATCAAGGTTCCACCTACAATGAGCAGTTCTTC
CATYQGSTYNEQFF
>TRBD1|many|TRBJ2-1|TRBV25-1
TGTGCCAGCCTGACAGGGGGCAATGAGCAGTTCTTC
CASLTGGNEQFF
>-|-|TRBJ2-1|TRBV25-1
TGTGCCAGCAGCCAAGGGTGGAAGCAGTTCTTC
CASSQGWKQFF
>-|-|TRBJ1-2|TRBV27
TGTGCCAGCAGTCCCCAACGACCTAACTATGGCTACACCTTC
CASSPQRPNYGYTF
>TRBD2|-|TRBJ2-3|TRBV28
TGTGCCAGCGCATCTGCCTGGACTAGCGGGGAACACACAGATACGCAGTATTTT
CASASAWTSGEHTDTQYF
>-|few|TRBJ2-5|TRBV29-1
TGCAGCGTTGGAATGGCGGATTACAATGAGCAGTACTTC
CSVGMADYNEQYF
>-|few|TRBJ1-5|TRBV27
TGTGCCAGCAGTTCATCACCCCTCGGGTATGGTCAGCCCCAGCATTTT
CASSSSPLGYGQPQHF
>-|-|TRBJ1-2|TRBV2
TGTGCCAGCAGTGTCGGGACAACTCCTAACTATGGCTACACCTTC
CASSVGTTPNYGYTF
>TRBD1|few|TRBJ2-3|TRBV29-1
TGCAGCGTCGACCTCCAGGGGGTCACAGATACGCAGTATTTT
CSVDLQGVTDTQYF